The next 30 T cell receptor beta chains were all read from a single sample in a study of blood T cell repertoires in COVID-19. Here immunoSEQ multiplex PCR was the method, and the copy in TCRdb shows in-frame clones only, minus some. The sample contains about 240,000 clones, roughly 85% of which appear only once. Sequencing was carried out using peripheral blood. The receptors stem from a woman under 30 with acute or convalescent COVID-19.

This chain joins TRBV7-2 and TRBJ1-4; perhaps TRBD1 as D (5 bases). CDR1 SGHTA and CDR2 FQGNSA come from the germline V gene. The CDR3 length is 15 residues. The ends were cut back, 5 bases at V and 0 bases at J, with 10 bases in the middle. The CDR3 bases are TGTGCCAGCAGCCCTCAGGGTGCAACTAATGAAAAACTGTTTTTT. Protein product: CASSPQGATNEKLFF.

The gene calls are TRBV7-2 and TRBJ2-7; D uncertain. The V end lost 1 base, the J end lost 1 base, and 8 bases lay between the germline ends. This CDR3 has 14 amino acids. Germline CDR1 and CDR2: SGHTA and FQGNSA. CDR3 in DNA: TGTGCCAGCAGCTTAGTTACCGGGTCCTACGAGCAGTACTTC. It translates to CASSLVTGSYEQYF. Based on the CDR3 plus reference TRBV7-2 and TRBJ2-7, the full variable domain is GAGVSQSPSNKVTEKGKDVELRCDPISGHTALYWYRQSLGQGLEFLIYFQGNSAPDKSGLPSDRFSAERTGGSVSTLTIQRTQQEDSAVYLCASSLVTGSYEQYFGPGTRLTVT.

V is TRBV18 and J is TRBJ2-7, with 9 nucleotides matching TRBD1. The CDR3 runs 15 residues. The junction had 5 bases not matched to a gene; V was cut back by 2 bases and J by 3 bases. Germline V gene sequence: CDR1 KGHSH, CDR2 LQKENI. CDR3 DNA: TGTGCCAGCTCACCAGAGGACAGGGGACGCTACGAGCAGTACTTC. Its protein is CASSPEDRGRYEQYF. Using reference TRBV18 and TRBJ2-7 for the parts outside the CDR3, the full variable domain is NAGVMQNPRHLVRRRGQEARLRCSPMKGHSHVYWYRQLPEEGLKFMVYLQKENIIDESGMPKERFSAEFPKEGPSILRIQQVVRGDSAAYFCASSPEDRGRYEQYFGPGTRLTVT.

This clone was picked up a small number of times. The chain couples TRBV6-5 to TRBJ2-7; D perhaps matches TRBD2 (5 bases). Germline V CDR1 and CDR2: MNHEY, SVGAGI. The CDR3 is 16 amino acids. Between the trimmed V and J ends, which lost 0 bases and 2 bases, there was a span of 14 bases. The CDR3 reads CASSYSTGGFTYEQYF. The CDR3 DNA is TGTGCCAGCAGTTACTCGACCGGCGGGTTCACCTACGAGCAGTACTTC.

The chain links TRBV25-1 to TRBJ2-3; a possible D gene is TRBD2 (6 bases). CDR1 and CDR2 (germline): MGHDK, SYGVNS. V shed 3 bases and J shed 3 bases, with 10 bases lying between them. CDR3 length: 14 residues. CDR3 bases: TGTGCCAGCAGTGAGGCTAGCGAGACAGATACGCAGTATTTT. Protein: CASSEASETDTQYF.

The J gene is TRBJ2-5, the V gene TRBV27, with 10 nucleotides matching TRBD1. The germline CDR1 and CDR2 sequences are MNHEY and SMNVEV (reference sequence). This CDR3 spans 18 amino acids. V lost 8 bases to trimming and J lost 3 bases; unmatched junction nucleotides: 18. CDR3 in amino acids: CASAWTRPGTGAEETQYF. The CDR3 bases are TGTGCCAGCGCCTGGACAAGACCCGGGACAGGGGCCGAAGAGACCCAGTACTTC.

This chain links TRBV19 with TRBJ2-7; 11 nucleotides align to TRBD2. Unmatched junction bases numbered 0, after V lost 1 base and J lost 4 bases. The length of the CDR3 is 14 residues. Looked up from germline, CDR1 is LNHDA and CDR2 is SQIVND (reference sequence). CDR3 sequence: CASSIASGRYEQYF. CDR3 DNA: TGTGCCAGTAGTATAGCTAGCGGGAGGTACGAGCAGTACTTC.

CDR3 coding DNA: TGTGCCAGCAGCCCCCGGGCGGGTAACTATGGCTACACCTTC. Residues: CASSPRAGNYGYTF. The chain is built from TRBV7-9 and TRBJ1-2; D uncertain. The V end lost 5 bases, the J end lost 1 base, and 11 bases lay between the germline ends. Germline lookup yields CDR1 SEHNR and CDR2 FQNEAQ (reference sequence). This CDR3 is 14 amino acids long.

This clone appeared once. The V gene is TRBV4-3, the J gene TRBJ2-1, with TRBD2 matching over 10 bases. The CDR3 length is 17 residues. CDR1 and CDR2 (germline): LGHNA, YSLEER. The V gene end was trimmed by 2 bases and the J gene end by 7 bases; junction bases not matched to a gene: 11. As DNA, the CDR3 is TGCGCCAGCAGCCAACATTCTTCCAGCGGGAGGGGAAATGAGCAGTTCTTC. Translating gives CASSQHSSSGRGNEQFF.

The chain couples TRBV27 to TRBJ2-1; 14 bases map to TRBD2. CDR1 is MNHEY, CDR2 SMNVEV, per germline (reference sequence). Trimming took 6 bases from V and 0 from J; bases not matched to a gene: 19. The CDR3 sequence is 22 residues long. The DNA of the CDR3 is TGTGCCAGCAGACGCCGGGGACTAGCGGGAGCCGACCTCAGCCTCTCCTACAATGAGCAGTTCTTC. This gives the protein CASRRRGLAGADLSLSYNEQFF.

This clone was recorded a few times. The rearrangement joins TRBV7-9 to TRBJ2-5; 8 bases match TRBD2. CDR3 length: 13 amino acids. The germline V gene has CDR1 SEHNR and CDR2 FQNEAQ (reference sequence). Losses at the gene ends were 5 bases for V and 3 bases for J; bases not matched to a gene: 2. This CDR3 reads CASSRTSKETQYF. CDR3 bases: TGTGCCAGCAGCCGGACTAGCAAAGAGACCCAGTACTTC.

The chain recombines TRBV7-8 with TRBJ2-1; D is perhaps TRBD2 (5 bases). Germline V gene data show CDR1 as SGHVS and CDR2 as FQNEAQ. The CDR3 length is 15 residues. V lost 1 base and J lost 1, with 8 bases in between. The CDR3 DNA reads TGTGCCAGCAGCTTAGTGGGGAGTTCCTACAATGAGCAGTTCTTC. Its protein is CASSLVGSSYNEQFF.

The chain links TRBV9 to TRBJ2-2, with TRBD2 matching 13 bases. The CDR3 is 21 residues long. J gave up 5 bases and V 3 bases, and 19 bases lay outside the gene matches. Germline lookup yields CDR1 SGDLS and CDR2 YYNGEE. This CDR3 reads CASSGNPHTSGRAQKTGELFF. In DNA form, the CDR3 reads TGTGCCAGCAGCGGTAACCCCCATACTAGCGGGAGGGCCCAAAAGACCGGGGAGCTGTTTTTT.

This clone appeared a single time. CDR3 sequence (DNA): TGTGCCACTAATACAGGAGACTCTGGAAACACCATATATTTT. It yields the protein CATNTGDSGNTIYF. The chain combines TRBV2 with TRBJ1-3; D might be TRBD1 (5 bases). V shed 10 bases and J shed 0 bases, with 13 bases lying between them. The CDR3 contains 14 residues. CDR1 SNHLY and CDR2 FYNNEI come from the germline V gene.

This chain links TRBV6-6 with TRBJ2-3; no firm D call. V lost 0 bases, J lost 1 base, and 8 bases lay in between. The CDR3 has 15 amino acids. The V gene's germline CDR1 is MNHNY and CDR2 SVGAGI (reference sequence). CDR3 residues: CASSYSEPRTDTQYF. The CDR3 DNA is TGTGCCAGCAGTTACTCGGAGCCCCGCACAGATACGCAGTATTTT.

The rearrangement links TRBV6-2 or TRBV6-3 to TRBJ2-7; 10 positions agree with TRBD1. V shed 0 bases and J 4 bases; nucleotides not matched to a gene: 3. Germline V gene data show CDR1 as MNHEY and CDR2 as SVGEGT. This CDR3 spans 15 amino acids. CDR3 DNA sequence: TGTGCCAGCAGTTACTCGACAGGGGGCAGGTACGAGCAGTACTTC. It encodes CASSYSTGGRYEQYF.

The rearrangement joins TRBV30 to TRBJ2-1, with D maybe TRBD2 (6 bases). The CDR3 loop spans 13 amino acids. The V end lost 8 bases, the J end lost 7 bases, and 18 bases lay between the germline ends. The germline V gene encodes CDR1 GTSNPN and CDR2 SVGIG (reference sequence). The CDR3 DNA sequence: TGTGCCGGCGGGGCGGGTTCATCTAATGAGCAGTTCTTC. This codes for CAGGAGSSNEQFF.

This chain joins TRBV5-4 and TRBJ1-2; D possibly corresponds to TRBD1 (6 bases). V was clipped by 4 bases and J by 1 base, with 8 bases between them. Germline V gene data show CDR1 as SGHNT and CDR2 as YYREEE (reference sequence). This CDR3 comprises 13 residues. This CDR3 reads CASSPDSNYGYTF. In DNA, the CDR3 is TGTGCCAGCAGCCCGGACAGTAACTATGGCTACACCTTC.

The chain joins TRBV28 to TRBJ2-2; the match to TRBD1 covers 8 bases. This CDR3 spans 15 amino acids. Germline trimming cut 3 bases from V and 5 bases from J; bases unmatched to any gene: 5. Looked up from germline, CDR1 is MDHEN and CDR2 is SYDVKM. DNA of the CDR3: TGTGCCAGCAGTTTTCAGGGGGCGCGGACCGGGGAGCTGTTTTTT. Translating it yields CASSFQGARTGELFF.

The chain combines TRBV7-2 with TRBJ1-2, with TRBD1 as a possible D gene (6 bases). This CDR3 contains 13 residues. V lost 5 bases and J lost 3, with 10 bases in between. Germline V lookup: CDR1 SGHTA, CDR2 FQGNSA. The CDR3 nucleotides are TGTGCCAGCAGCCCCCGACAGGACTATGGCTACACCTTC. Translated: CASSPRQDYGYTF.

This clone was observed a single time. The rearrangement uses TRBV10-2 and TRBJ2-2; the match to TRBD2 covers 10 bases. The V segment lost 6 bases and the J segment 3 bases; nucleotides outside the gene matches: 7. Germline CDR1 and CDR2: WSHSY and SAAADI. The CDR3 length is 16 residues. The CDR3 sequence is CASRPLAGDDTGELFF. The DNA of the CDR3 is TGCGCCAGCAGACCCCTAGCGGGGGACGACACCGGGGAGCTGTTTTTT.

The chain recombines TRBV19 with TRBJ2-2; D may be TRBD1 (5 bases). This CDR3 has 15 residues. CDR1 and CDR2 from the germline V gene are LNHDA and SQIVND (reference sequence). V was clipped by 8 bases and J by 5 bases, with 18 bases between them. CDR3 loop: CASRDPFQGTGELFF. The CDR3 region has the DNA TGTGCCAGTCGCGACCCTTTCCAGGGAACCGGGGAGCTGTTTTTT.

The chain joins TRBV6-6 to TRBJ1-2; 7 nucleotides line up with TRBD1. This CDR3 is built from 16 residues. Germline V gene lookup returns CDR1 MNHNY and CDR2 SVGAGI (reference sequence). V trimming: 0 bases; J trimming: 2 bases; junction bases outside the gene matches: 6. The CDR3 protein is CASSYSPIQGNYGYTF. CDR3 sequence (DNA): TGTGCCAGCAGTTACTCGCCGATACAGGGGAACTATGGCTACACCTTC.

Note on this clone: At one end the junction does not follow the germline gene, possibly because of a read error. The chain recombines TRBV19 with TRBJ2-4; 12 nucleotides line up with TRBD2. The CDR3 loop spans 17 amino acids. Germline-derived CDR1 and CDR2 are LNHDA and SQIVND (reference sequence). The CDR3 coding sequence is TGTGCCAGTAGTATAAGGGCTAGCGGGAGGGCCAGCAAAATCACCATCTTC. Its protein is CASSIRASGRASKITIF.

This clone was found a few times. The CDR3 region has the DNA TGTGCCAGTAGTCGGGGACTAGCGGGCATGGGCACCGGGGAGCTGTTTTTT. Translated, it gives CASSRGLAGMGTGELFF. The chain has TRBV19 and TRBJ2-2, with 12 bases that match TRBD2. The ends lost 5 bases at V and 4 bases at J; junction bases unmatched: 8. CDR1 is LNHDA, CDR2 SQIVND, per germline (reference sequence). This CDR3 comprises 17 residues.

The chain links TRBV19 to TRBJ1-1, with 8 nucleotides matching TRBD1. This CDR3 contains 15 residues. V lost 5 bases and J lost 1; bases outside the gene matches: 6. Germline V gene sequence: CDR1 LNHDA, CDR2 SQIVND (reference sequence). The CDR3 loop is CASSVTGTGNTEAFF. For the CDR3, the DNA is TGTGCCAGTAGTGTCACCGGGACAGGGAACACTGAAGCTTTCTTT.

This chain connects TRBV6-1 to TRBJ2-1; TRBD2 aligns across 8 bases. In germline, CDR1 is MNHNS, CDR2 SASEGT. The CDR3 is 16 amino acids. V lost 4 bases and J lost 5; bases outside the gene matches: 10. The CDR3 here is CASSGTPGTRNNEQFF. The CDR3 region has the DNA TGTGCCAGCAGTGGAACCCCCGGGACTAGGAACAATGAGCAGTTCTTC.

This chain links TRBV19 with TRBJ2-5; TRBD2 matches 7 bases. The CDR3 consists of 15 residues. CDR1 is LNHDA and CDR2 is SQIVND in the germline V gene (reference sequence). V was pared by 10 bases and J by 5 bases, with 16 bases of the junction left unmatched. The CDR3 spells CATPPRAGVRETQYF. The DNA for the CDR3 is TGTGCCACCCCCCCAAGGGCGGGAGTTAGGGAGACCCAGTACTTC.

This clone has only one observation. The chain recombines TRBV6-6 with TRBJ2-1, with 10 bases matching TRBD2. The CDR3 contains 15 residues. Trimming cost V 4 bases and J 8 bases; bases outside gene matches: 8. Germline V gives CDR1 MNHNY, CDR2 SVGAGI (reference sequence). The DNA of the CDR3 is TGTGCCAGCAGTTTTTCGGCTAGCGGGAGCTATGAGCAGTTCTTC. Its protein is CASSFSASGSYEQFF.

The CDR3 region has the DNA TGTGCCAGCAGATCCTTGAGGGAAGATGCGGAGACCCAGTACTTC. Its translation is CASRSLREDAETQYF. The chain employs TRBV6-6 and TRBJ2-5; maybe TRBD2 (5 bases). Germline loops: CDR1 MNHNY, CDR2 SVGAGI (reference sequence). This CDR3 comprises 15 residues. V was clipped by 6 bases and J by 5 bases, with 19 bases between them.